This TCR beta chain comes out of a study of cytomegalovirus exposure and HLA in healthy donors. This clone was observed a single time. Primers for the PCR totalled 60 Vbeta and 13 Jbeta. Clones were sequenced by immunoSEQ multiplex PCR, and TCRdb holds only the in-frame ones, with some missing. This sample has about 73,000 clones, with around three quarters found just once. Specimen: PBMCs. The receptor comes from a male donor in good health and CMV-seronegative.

The CDR3 DNA reads as TGTGCCAGCAGTCCTCAGGGAACCTATGGCTACACCTTC. Translated: CASSPQGTYGYTF. This chain links TRBV28 with TRBJ1-2; the D gene is possibly TRBD1 (5 bases). The CDR3 length is 13 residues. V lost 5 bases to trimming and J lost 4 bases, with 11 bases between them. Germline CDR1 reads MDHEN; CDR2 reads SYDVKM.